The entry below gives a single T cell receptor (beta chain) sequence along with its context. The CDR3 has 16 residues. Germline loops: CDR1 KGHSH, CDR2 LQKENI. V gave up 4 bases and J gave up 3 bases; unmatched junction bases: 5. Libraries were prepared by immunoSEQ multiplex PCR; TCRdb keeps only in-frame clonotypes and omits some of them. The data show some 2,000,000 clones, approximately 95% seen once. This entry comes from a study of shared clonotypes between healthy human individuals. This clonotype originated in a man younger than 35 in good health. The specimen was naive CD4+ T cells sorted from blood. Noted subset: CD45RA+ positively selected. V usage is TRBV18 and J usage is TRBJ1-4, with TRBD1 matching 10 bases. Here the CDR3 reads CASSRGQGTANEKLFF. In DNA, the CDR3 is TGTGCCAGCTCACGGGGACAGGGGACGGCTAATGAAAAACTGTTTTTT.